The 21 T cell receptor beta chains reported below all come from one sample, sequenced in a study of monozygotic twins with inflammatory bowel disease. With the 5' RACE reads reprocessed, TCRdb shows one record per CDR3 protein and no DNA. The sample has more than 300,000 distinct CDR3 sequences; the top ten hold approximately 2.4%. The specimen was blood. These receptors all stem from a human donor with ulcerative colitis or Crohn's disease, or a healthy co-twin of an affected twin (not recorded which).

This chain connects TRBV6-1 to TRBJ1-5; with no DNA, the TCRdb D assignment of TRBD1 cannot be verified. Germline assignment: CDR1 MNHNS and CDR2 SASEGT. The CDR3 length is 14 residues. CDR3 sequence: CASSPSWSGQPQHF.

The chain has TRBV18 and TRBJ2-1; TCRdb's assignment of TRBD1 cannot be checked, as there is no DNA. CDR3 length: 15 residues. Germline-derived CDR1 and CDR2 are KGHSH and LQKENI. The CDR3 sequence is CASSQAGALYNEQFF.

The V and J genes are TRBV5-1 and TRBJ2-7; TCRdb designates TRBD1, a call that cannot be tested without DNA. CDR1 and CDR2 (germline): SGHRS, YFSETQ. The CDR3 is made up of 16 amino acids. This CDR3 reads CASSLAGQGVDYEQYF.

The CDR3 loop is CATSSGSSYEQYF. The chain is built from TRBV6-6 and TRBJ2-7; the TCRdb call, TRBD2, lacks DNA for checking. Germline CDR1 is MNHNY and CDR2 is SVGAGI (reference sequence). This CDR3 has 13 residues.

This chain links TRBV4-3 with TRBJ2-2; the TCRdb call, TRBD2, lacks DNA for checking. Germline CDR1 LGHNA, CDR2 YSLEER. The CDR3 is made up of 16 amino acids. CDR3 amino acids: CASSLGGGGASGELFF.

The chain recombines TRBV9 with TRBJ2-7; lacking DNA, the TRBD2 call made by TCRdb goes unchecked. Looked up from germline, CDR1 is SGDLS and CDR2 is YYNGEE. This CDR3 comprises 15 residues. This chain's CDR3 is CASSVAGGHAYEQYF.

This sequence joins TRBV7-6 and TRBJ2-7; the TRBD1 assignment by TCRdb is unverifiable without DNA. The length of the CDR3 is 15 residues. Germline V lookup: CDR1 SGHVS, CDR2 FNYEAQ. The CDR3 region is CASSPSGTGGDEQYF.

The chain recombines TRBV7-9 with TRBJ2-3; checking the TCRdb D call of TRBD1 is not possible without DNA. CDR1 and CDR2 from the germline V gene are SEHNR and FQNEAQ (reference sequence). The CDR3 is made up of 14 amino acids. The CDR3 reads CASSLAIRVHTQYF.

The chain uses TRBV5-1 and TRBJ2-1; TCRdb indicates TRBD2, and absent DNA this call remains unverified. CDR1 SGHRS and CDR2 YFSETQ come from the germline V gene. The CDR3 spans 15 residues. This CDR3 reads CASSLTSGGDNEQFF.

The chain combines TRBV10-3 with TRBJ1-1. The CDR3 covers 11 residues. Germline loops: CDR1 ENHRY, CDR2 SYGVKD. This CDR3 reads CAISGNTEAFF.

This chain connects TRBV6-5 to TRBJ2-1. Germline CDR1 MNHEY, CDR2 SVGAGI. The CDR3 contains 13 residues. The CDR3 spells CASSPRSYNEQFF.

The chain has TRBV7-3 and TRBJ2-1. This CDR3 has 14 residues. Germline CDR1 and CDR2: SGHTA and FQGTGA. The CDR3 sequence: CASSLDGFANEQFF.

V gene TRBV7-6 combines with J gene TRBJ2-7; TCRdb's assignment of TRBD1 cannot be checked, as there is no DNA. Germline V gene lookup returns CDR1 SGHVS and CDR2 FNYEAQ. The CDR3 sequence is 17 residues long. CDR3 region: CASSHLVGARSLYEQYF.

CDR3 protein: CASSVGQGESYEQYF. The V gene is TRBV19, the J gene TRBJ2-7; TCRdb proposes TRBD1, but this gene call is untestable without DNA. The CDR3 totals 15 residues. Looked up from germline, CDR1 is LNHDA and CDR2 is SQIVND (reference sequence).

V gene TRBV5-1 combines with J gene TRBJ1-2; the TCRdb call, TRBD1, lacks DNA for checking. The CDR3 is 13 amino acids. Germline V gene data show CDR1 as SGHRS and CDR2 as YFSETQ. Here the CDR3 reads CASSLYRAGSYTF.

The chain joins TRBV7-3 to TRBJ2-2; TCRdb's assignment of TRBD2 cannot be checked, as there is no DNA. The germline CDR1 and CDR2 sequences are SGHTA and FQGTGA. The CDR3 consists of 16 residues. This chain's CDR3 is CASRGPGTASAGELFF. Based on the CDR3 plus reference TRBV7-3 and TRBJ2-2, the full variable domain is GAGVSQTPSNKVTEKGKYVELRCDPISGHTALYWYRQSLGQGPEFLIYFQGTGAADDSGLPNDRFFAVRPEGSVSTLKIQRTERGDSAVYLCASRGPGTASAGELFFGEGSRLTVL.

The V gene is TRBV5-1, the J gene TRBJ2-7. Germline CDR1 is SGHRS and CDR2 is YFSETQ. The length of the CDR3 is 14 residues. CDR3: CASSKELLGVEQYF.

The J gene is TRBJ1-4, the V gene TRBV6-2 or TRBV6-3; TCRdb lists TRBD1, though no DNA is available to test this call. The CDR3 length is 15 residues. Germline assignment: CDR1 MNHEY and CDR2 SVGEGT. CDR3 residues: CASRRQGAPNEKLFF.

The chain combines TRBV6-4 with TRBJ1-6; the TCRdb D gene call, TRBD1, has no DNA to confirm it. CDR1 and CDR2 from the germline V gene are MRHNA and SNTAGT. There are 20 residues in the CDR3. The CDR3 sequence is CASTEPRDRPESSYNSPLHF.

The gene calls are TRBV14 and TRBJ1-3. The CDR3 is 18 residues long. Germline V CDR1 and CDR2: SGHDN, FVKESK. CDR3: CASSQVWAAYFSGNTIYF. The entire variable domain, with the rest obtained from reference TRBV14 and TRBJ1-3, is as follows: EAGVTQFPSHSVIEKGQTVTLRCDPISGHDNLYWYRRVMGKEIKFLLHFVKESKQDESGMPNNRFLAERTGGTYSTLKVQPAELEDSGVYFCASSQVWAAYFSGNTIYFGEGSWLTVV.

The chain joins TRBV9 to TRBJ2-7; with no DNA, the TCRdb D assignment of TRBD2 cannot be verified. In germline, CDR1 is SGDLS, CDR2 YYNGEE. This CDR3 region has 16 residues. The chain's CDR3 is CASDSGGLAAANEQYF.